These T cell receptor beta chains were read from a single sample in a study of blood T cell repertoires in COVID-19. TCRdb keeps only in-frame clones here, not all; method: immunoSEQ multiplex PCR. There are about 80,000 clones in the sample; 85% occur only once, and roughly 9.3% lies in the top ten. The sequencing input was peripheral blood. These receptors were obtained from a man aged 50 to 59 with COVID-19, enrolled during active disease. Both conserved end residues are part of each CDR3. D genes are given only for firm matches. Expanded clones get a size class; other rows say once, few or many, or leave the size out.

v_call,clone_size,d_call,j_call,cdr3_nt,cdr3_aa
TRBV6-6,.,.,TRBJ1-2,TGTGCCAGCAGTTACTGGGGGGGGGCAGGGAAAGGCTACACCTTC,CASSYWGGAGKGYTF
TRBV4-3,.,.,TRBJ2-3,TGCGCCAGCAGCCAAGAAGGTAGGAGGGCAGATACGCAGTATTTT,CASSQEGRRADTQYF
TRBV7-9,.,.,TRBJ2-5,TGTGCCAGCAGCCCCCCCTTGCCTCGACCTAGCACACCGCGGGAGACCCAGTACTTC,CASSPPLPRPSTPRETQYF
TRBV7-9,.,.,TRBJ2-5,TGTGCCAGCACCACAGGACGGACTGGGAGGCAAGAGACCCAGTACTTC,CASTTGRTGRQETQYF
TRBV29-1,.,TRBD1,TRBJ1-5,TGCAGCGTCGGGACAGGGGTGGGTCAGCCCCAGCATTTT,CSVGTGVGQPQHF
TRBV5-1,once,.,TRBJ1-1,TGCGCCAGCTGCGAAGCTCCGGGAGTAGACACTGAAGCTTTCTTT,CASCEAPGVDTEAFF
TRBV6-5,.,.,TRBJ1-2,TGTGCCAGCAGCCCGGGTGAGGGCAGAGGCTACACCTTC,CASSPGEGRGYTF
TRBV4-2,.,.,TRBJ1-2,TGTGCCAGCAGCCAAGATGGGGAGGTTAACTATGGCTACACCTTC,CASSQDGEVNYGYTF
TRBV5-6,.,TRBD1,TRBJ1-2,TGTGCCAGCAGCTTGGGACCGACAGGGGGCGTCTTTGGCGGCTACACCTTC,CASSLGPTGGVFGGYTF
TRBV10-3,.,TRBD1,TRBJ1-2,TGTGCCATCAGGGGGGACAGGACTAACTATGGCTACACCTTC,CAIRGDRTNYGYTF
TRBV9,.,TRBD2,TRBJ2-3,TGTGCCAGCAGTGCCGGGACTATATTAGTGGATACGCAGTATTTT,CASSAGTILVDTQYF
TRBV5-6,.,.,TRBJ1-6,TGTGCCAGCAGCTTGGTAGGGCGGGATTCACCCCTCCACTTT,CASSLVGRDSPLHF
TRBV2,.,.,TRBJ1-2,TGTGCCAGCAGTATTCCGAATATACCGGACACCTATGGCTACACCTTC,CASSIPNIPDTYGYTF
TRBV5-1,.,.,TRBJ2-5,TGCGCCAGCAGCCTCGGACAGACGCAAGAGACCCAGTACTTC,CASSLGQTQETQYF
TRBV6-2/TRBV6-3,.,.,TRBJ1-3,TGTGCCAGCAGCCAATTTGATTACAGCTCTGGAAACACCATATATTTT,CASSQFDYSSGNTIYF
TRBV27,.,TRBD2,TRBJ2-1,TGTGCCAGCAGTTTACACAAGCGGGAAACCTACAATGAGCAGTTCTTC,CASSLHKRETYNEQFF
TRBV3-1/TRBV3-2,many,.,TRBJ2-2,TGTGCCAGCAGCCAAGATGCGACTTCCGGGGAGCTGTTTTTT,CASSQDATSGELFF
TRBV11-3,.,TRBD2,TRBJ2-1,TGTGCCAGCAGCTTAGATAACGGGAGGGCTTACAATGAGCAGTTCTTC,CASSLDNGRAYNEQFF
TRBV7-2,.,.,TRBJ1-3,TGTGCCAGCAGCTTAGGGTTGTCAGGGGCCAGGGGAAACACCATATATTTT,CASSLGLSGARGNTIYF
TRBV18,.,TRBD1,TRBJ2-3,TGTGCCAGCTCACGCGGACAGGGGCTCAGAGATACGCAGTATTTT,CASSRGQGLRDTQYF
TRBV24-1,.,.,TRBJ2-1,TGTGCCACCAGTGATGACTCCAATGAGCAGTTCTTC,CATSDDSNEQFF
TRBV28,.,.,TRBJ2-2,TGTGCCCTCGGTCGGGCGGGAAACACCGGGGAGCTGTTTTTT,CALGRAGNTGELFF
TRBV4-3,once,.,TRBJ1-1,TGCGCCAGCAGCCCAACCGGGACTCTCACTGAAGCTTTCTTT,CASSPTGTLTEAFF
TRBV23-1,.,.,TRBJ1-5,TGCGCCAGCAGTCAAGGGGAGGGTCCACAAAGCAATCAGCCCCAGCATTTT,CASSQGEGPQSNQPQHF
TRBV5-1,.,.,TRBJ2-1,TGCGCCAGCAGCCCGCTAGCGCTTAGGGACAATGAGCAGTTCTTC,CASSPLALRDNEQFF
TRBV27,.,.,TRBJ2-4,TGTGCCAGCAGCTCGTCAGTAGCCAAAAACATTCAGTACTTC,CASSSSVAKNIQYF
TRBV27,.,TRBD2,TRBJ2-3,TGTGCCAGCAGTTGGAACGGGAGGGGCACAGATACGCAGTATTTT,CASSWNGRGTDTQYF
TRBV7-6,.,.,TRBJ2-7,TGTGCCAGCAAGGAGGCGGGGAACACCTACGAGCAGTACTTC,CASKEAGNTYEQYF
TRBV9,.,TRBD2,TRBJ2-1,TGTGCCAGCAGCGGGAGACTAGCAGCGGTTGAGCAGTTCTTC,CASSGRLAAVEQFF
TRBV6-6,.,.,TRBJ2-7,TGTGCCAGCAGTTACAGTGCGGGAGAGCAGTACTTC,CASSYSAGEQYF
TRBV7-3,few,.,TRBJ2-3,TGTGCCAGCAGCCCCTCCCCCCCAGGGTTAAGGGGCGCAGATACGCAGTATTTT,CASSPSPPGLRGADTQYF
TRBV7-2,.,.,TRBJ2-2,TGTGCCAGCAGCTTAGCGAGCTGGTCCGGGGAGCTGTTTTTT,CASSLASWSGELFF
TRBV6-2/TRBV6-3,.,TRBD2,TRBJ2-5,TGTGCCAGCAGTTACTCTCGACTAGCGGGAGATTTGGAGACCCAGTACTTC,CASSYSRLAGDLETQYF
TRBV11-1,.,.,TRBJ2-7,TGTGCCAGCAGCTTAGGCCTAAACTACGAGCAGTACTTC,CASSLGLNYEQYF
TRBV6-1,few,TRBD1,TRBJ2-7,TGTGCCAGCAGTGCGACCCCCGGGACAGGGTCCTACGAGCAGTACTTC,CASSATPGTGSYEQYF
TRBV18,few,.,TRBJ1-4,TGTGCCAGCTCACCCGGGGGGGAAAAACTGTTTTTT,CASSPGGEKLFF
TRBV2,.,TRBD2,TRBJ2-2,TGTGCCAGCAGGAGAATAGCGGGAGTGGTCGGGGAGCTGTTTTTT,CASRRIAGVVGELFF
TRBV28,.,TRBD1,TRBJ1-2,TGTGCCAGCAGTTATACAGGGGCGGAGGACTATGGCTACACCTTC,CASSYTGAEDYGYTF
TRBV24-1,.,.,TRBJ2-5,TGTGCCACCAGTGACCCAGGGGGGGAGACCCAGTACTTC,CATSDPGGETQYF
TRBV18,.,.,TRBJ1-1,TGTGCCAGCTCACCAGTCGCGGGATCTACTGAAGCTTTCTTT,CASSPVAGSTEAFF
TRBV18,.,.,TRBJ2-5,TGTGCCAGCTCATCGATCCGACGGGGAGAGACCCAGTACTTC,CASSSIRRGETQYF
TRBV5-1,once,.,TRBJ2-3,TGCGCCAGCAGCCTCCCGGGACACAACACAGATACGCAGTATTTT,CASSLPGHNTDTQYF
TRBV29-1,once,TRBD1,TRBJ2-5,TGCAGCGTTGGACAGGGGCAAGAGACCCAGTACTTC,CSVGQGQETQYF
TRBV7-9,.,.,TRBJ1-2,TGTGCCAGCAGCCCCCGGGTTGGCTACACCTTC,CASSPRVGYTF
TRBV19,.,TRBD1,TRBJ1-1,TGTGCCAGTAGTGATCAGGTGGGACAGGGTTTGTTTGAAGCTTTCTTT,CASSDQVGQGLFEAFF
TRBV28,.,.,TRBJ2-7,TGTGCCAGCAGCCCGCAGGGGGGAAGATTGTACGAGCAGTACTTC,CASSPQGGRLYEQYF